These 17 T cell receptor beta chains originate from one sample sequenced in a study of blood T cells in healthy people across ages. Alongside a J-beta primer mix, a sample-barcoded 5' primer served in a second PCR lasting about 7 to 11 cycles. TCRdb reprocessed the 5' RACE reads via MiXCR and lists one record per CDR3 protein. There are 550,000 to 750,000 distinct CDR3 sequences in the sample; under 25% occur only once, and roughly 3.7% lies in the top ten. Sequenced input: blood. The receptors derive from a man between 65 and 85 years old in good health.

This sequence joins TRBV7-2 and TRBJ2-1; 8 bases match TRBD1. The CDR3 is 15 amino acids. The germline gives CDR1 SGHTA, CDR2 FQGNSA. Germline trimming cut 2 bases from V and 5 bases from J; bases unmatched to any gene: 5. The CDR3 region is CASSLSQGADNEQFF. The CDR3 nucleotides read TGTGCCAGCAGCTTAAGCCAGGGGGCGGACAATGAGCAGTTCTTC.

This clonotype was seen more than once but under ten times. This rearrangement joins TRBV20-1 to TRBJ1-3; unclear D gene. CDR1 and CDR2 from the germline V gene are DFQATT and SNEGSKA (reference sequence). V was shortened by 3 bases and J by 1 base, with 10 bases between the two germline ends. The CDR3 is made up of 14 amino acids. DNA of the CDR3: TGCAGTGCTAGGGAAGGTGTTTCTGGAAACACCATATATTTT. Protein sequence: CSAREGVSGNTIYF.

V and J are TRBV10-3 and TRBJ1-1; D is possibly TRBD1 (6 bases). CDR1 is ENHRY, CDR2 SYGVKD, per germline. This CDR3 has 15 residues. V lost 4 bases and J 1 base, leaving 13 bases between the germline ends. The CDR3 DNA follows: TGTGCCATCAGTGTATCACAGGGACAGAACACTGAAGCTTTCTTT. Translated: CAISVSQGQNTEAFF.

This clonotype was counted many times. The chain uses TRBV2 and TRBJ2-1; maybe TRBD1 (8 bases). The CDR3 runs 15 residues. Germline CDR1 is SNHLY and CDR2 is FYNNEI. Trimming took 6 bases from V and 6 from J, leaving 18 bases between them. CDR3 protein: CASRGQGGILNEQFF. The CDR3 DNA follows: TGTGCCAGCAGAGGACAGGGAGGGATACTCAATGAGCAGTTCTTC.

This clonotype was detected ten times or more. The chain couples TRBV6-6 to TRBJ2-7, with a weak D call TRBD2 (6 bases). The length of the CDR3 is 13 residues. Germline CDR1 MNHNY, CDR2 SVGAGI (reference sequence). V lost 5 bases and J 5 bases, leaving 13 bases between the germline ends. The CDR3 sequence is CASSGTSYDEQYF. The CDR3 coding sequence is TGTGCCAGCAGTGGCACTAGCTACGACGAGCAGTACTTC.

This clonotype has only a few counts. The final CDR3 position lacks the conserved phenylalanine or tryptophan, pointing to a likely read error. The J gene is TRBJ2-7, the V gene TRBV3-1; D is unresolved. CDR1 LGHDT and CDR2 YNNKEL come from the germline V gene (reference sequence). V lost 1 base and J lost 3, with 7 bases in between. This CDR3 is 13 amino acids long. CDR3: CASSQVLGYEQYS. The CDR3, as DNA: TGTGCCAGCAGCCAAGTCTTAGGCTACGAGCAGTACTCC.

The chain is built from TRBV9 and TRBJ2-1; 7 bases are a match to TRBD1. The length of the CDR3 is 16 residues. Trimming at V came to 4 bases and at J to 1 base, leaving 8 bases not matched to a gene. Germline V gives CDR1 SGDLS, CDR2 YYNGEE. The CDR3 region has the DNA TGTGCCAGCAGCCCAGGACAGGACATTTCCTACAATGAGCAGTTCTTC. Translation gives CASSPGQDISYNEQFF. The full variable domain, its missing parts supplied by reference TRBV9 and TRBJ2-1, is DSGVTQTPKHLITATGQRVTLRCSPRSGDLSVYWYQQSLDQGLQFLIQYYNGEERAKGNILERFSAQQFPDLHSELNLSSLELGDSALYFCASSPGQDISYNEQFFGPGTRLTVL.

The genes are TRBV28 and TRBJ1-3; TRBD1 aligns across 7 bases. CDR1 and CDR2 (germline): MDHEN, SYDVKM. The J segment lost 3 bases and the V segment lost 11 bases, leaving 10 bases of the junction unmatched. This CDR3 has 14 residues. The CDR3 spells CAAEDRTNGNTIYF. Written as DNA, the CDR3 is TGTGCCGCGGAGGACAGGACTAATGGAAACACCATATATTTT. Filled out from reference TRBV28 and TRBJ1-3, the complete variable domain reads DVKVTQSSRYLVKRTGEKVFLECVQDMDHENMFWYRQDPGLGLRLIYFSYDVKMKEKGDIPEGYSVSREKKERFSLILESASTNQTSMYLCAAEDRTNGNTIYFGEGSWLTVV.

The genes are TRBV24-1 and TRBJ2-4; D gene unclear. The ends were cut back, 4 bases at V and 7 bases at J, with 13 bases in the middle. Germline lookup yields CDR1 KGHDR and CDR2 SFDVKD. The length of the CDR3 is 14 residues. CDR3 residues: CATSEILTGNIQYF. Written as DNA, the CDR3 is TGTGCCACCAGTGAAATCTTGACTGGGAACATTCAGTACTTC.

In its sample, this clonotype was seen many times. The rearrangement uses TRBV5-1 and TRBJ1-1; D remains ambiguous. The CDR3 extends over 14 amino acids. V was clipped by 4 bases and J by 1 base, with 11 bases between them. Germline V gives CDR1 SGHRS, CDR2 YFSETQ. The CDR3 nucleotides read TGCGCCAGCAGCCCGGAGGACCCGAACACTGAAGCTTTCTTT. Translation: CASSPEDPNTEAFF.

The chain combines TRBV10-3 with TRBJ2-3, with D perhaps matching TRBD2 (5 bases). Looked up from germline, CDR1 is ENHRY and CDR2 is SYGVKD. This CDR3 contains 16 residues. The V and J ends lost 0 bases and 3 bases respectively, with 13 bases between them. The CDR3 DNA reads TGTGCCATCAGTGAGTCGAATGAGGGCCTTACAGATACGCAGTATTTT. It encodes CAISESNEGLTDTQYF.

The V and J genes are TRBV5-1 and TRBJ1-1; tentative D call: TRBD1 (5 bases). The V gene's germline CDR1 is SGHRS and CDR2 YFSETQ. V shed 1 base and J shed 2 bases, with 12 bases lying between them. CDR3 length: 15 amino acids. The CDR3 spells CASSLIGGRNTEAFF. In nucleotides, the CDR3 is TGCGCCAGCAGCTTGATTGGGGGTCGCAACACTGAAGCTTTCTTT.

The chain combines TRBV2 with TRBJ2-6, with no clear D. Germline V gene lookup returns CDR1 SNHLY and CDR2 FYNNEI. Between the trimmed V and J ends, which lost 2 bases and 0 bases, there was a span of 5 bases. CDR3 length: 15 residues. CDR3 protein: CASSETFSGANVLTF. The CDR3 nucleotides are TGTGCCAGCAGTGAAACCTTCTCTGGGGCCAACGTCCTGACTTTC.

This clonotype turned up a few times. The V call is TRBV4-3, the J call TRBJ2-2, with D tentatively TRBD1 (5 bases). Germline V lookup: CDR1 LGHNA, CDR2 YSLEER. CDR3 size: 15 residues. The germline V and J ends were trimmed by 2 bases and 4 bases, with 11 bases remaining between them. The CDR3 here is CASSQPRVSTGELFF. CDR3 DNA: TGCGCCAGCAGCCAACCCAGGGTTAGCACCGGGGAGCTGTTTTTT.

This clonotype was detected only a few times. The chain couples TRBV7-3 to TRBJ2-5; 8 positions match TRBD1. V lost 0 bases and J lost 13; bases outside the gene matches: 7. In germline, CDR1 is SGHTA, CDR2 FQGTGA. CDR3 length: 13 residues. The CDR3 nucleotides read TGTGCCAGCAGCTTAACGACAGGGGCCCAGGCGTACTTC. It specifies CASSLTTGAQAYF.

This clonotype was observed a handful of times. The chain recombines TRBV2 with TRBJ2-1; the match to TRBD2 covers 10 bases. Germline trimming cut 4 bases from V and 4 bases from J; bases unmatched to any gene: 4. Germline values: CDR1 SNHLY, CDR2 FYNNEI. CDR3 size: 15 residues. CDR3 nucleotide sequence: TGTGCCAGCAGTGTAGGAGCGGGAGGGTACAATGAGCAGTTCTTC. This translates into CASSVGAGGYNEQFF. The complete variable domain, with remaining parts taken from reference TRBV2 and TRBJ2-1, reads EPEVTQTPSHQVTQMGQEVILRCVPISNHLYFYWYRQILGQKVEFLVSFYNNEISEKSEIFDDQFSVERPDGSNFTLKIRSTKLEDSAMYFCASSVGAGGYNEQFFGPGTRLTVL.

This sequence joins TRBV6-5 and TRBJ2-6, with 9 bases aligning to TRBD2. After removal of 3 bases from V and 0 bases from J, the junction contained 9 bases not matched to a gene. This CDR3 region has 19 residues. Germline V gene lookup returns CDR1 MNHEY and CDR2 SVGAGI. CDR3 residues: CASSYELAGLSSGANVLTF. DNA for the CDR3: TGTGCCAGCAGTTATGAACTAGCGGGTTTGAGCTCTGGGGCCAACGTCCTGACTTTC.